This T cell receptor (beta chain) is from a study of cytomegalovirus exposure and HLA in healthy donors. Notes on this clone: Antigen specificity is unknown.

The CDR3 is 18 amino acids. V dropped 3 bases and J dropped 2; count of bases not matched to a gene: 11. Germline lookup yields CDR1 MDHEN and CDR2 SYDVKM. The PCR employed 60 Vbeta primers together with 13 Jbeta primers. TCRdb's table, derived via immunoSEQ multiplex PCR, lists solely in-frame clones and lacks some. The table includes around 140,000 clones, less than 90% detected once. Whole-study results and caveats: The authors later found HLA-associated TCR beta chains more clonally expanded than equally common others. A previous analysis found most TCR beta V segments productive roughly 90% or roughly 30% of the time.

The genes are TRBV28 and TRBJ2-7; 12 positions agree with TRBD2. Input material: PBMCs. The receptor's source is a man between 40 and 49 years old in good health and CMV-seronegative. The CDR3 nucleotides are TGTGCCAGCAGTTTTAGAACTAGCGGGGGGACCCTTCCCTACGAGCAGTACTTC. Its protein is CASSFRTSGGTLPYEQYF.